Following are 15 T cell receptor beta chains from one sample sequenced in a study of cytomegalovirus exposure and HLA in healthy donors. The primer mix had 60 Vbeta and 13 Jbeta primers. Libraries were prepared by immunoSEQ multiplex PCR; TCRdb keeps only in-frame clonotypes and omits some of them. The sample includes 200,000 to 250,000 clones. Sequencing was performed on PBMCs. These receptors were obtained from a woman under 40 in good health and CMV-seropositive.

This chain connects TRBV10-1 to TRBJ1-4; D is ambiguous. The CDR3 length is 15 residues. CDR1 is WNHNN and CDR2 is SYGVQD in the germline V gene (reference sequence). V was shortened by 4 bases and J by 5 bases, with 14 bases between the two germline ends. Here the CDR3 reads CASSAPPGPNEKLFF. The DNA of the CDR3 is TGCGCCAGCAGTGCACCCCCAGGCCCAAATGAAAAACTGTTTTTT.

The J gene is TRBJ2-3, the V gene TRBV7-2, with D unclear. The germline V gene has CDR1 SGHTA and CDR2 FQGNSA. The V end was cut by 5 bases, the J end by 6 bases, with 9 bases between. The CDR3 spans 12 residues. CDR3 coding DNA: TGTGCCAGCAGCCCCCTATCGGATACGCAGTATTTT. Encoded protein: CASSPLSDTQYF.

The V call is TRBV28, the J call TRBJ1-5; D unresolved. The CDR3 sequence is 14 residues long. Trimming left V 2 bases short and J 3 bases short, with 8 bases between. The V gene's germline CDR1 is MDHEN and CDR2 SYDVKM. Here the CDR3 reads CASSLRGYNQPQHF. The CDR3 DNA is TGTGCCAGCAGTTTAAGAGGGTACAATCAGCCCCAGCATTTT.

The gene calls are TRBV19 and TRBJ1-2; D unresolved. The CDR3 has 12 amino acids. Germline values: CDR1 LNHDA, CDR2 SQIVND (reference sequence). Between the trimmed V and J ends, which lost 9 bases and 3 bases, there was a span of 11 bases. The CDR3 DNA reads as TGTGCCAGCTCTCCCGGGGACTATGGCTACACCTTC. Translation: CASSPGDYGYTF.

This CDR3 reads CASSQTSGISGELFF. The CDR3 DNA sequence: TGTGCCAGCAGTCAGACTAGCGGGATCTCCGGGGAGCTGTTTTTT. The J gene is TRBJ2-2, the V gene TRBV27; 11 bases map to TRBD2. CDR1 and CDR2 from the germline V gene are MNHEY and SMNVEV (reference sequence). The V gene end was trimmed by 5 bases and the J gene end by 6 bases; junction bases not matched to a gene: 5. This CDR3 has 15 amino acids.

The chain employs TRBV27 and TRBJ2-7; D not certain. V lost 5 bases, J lost 3 bases, and 11 bases lay in between. The CDR3 runs 13 residues. CDR1 and CDR2 (germline): MNHEY, SMNVEV (reference sequence). The CDR3 bases are TGTGCCAGCAGTACCGGCGGAATCTACGAGCAGTACTTC. Its protein is CASSTGGIYEQYF.

The genes are TRBV28 and TRBJ2-2; a weak D match, TRBD2 (6 bases). From germline, CDR1 is MDHEN and CDR2 SYDVKM. This CDR3 comprises 15 residues. With 5 bases removed from V and 3 bases from J, the gap between germline ends came to 13 bases. CDR3 sequence (DNA): TGTGCCAGCAGTCAGGTACGGGGGTACACCGGGGAGCTGTTTTTT. This translates into CASSQVRGYTGELFF.

J is TRBJ1-1 and V is TRBV7-9; tentatively, D is TRBD1 (5 bases). From germline, CDR1 is SEHNR and CDR2 FQNEAQ (reference sequence). This CDR3 is 14 amino acids long. V shed 0 bases and J shed 2 bases, with 7 bases lying between them. The DNA for the CDR3 is TGTGCCAGCAGCTTAGCCAGGGTAAACACTGAAGCTTTCTTT. It translates to CASSLARVNTEAFF. The whole variable domain, remainder taken from reference TRBV7-9 and TRBJ1-1, is DTGVSQNPRHKITKRGQNVTFRCDPISEHNRLYWYRQTLGQGPEFLTYFQNEAQLEKSRLLSDRFSAERPKGSFSTLEIQRTEQGDSAMYLCASSLARVNTEAFFGQGTRLTVV.

The V call is TRBV10-3, the J call TRBJ2-3, with 11 nucleotides matching TRBD2. V gave up 6 bases and J gave up 3 bases; unmatched junction bases: 5. Germline V CDR1 and CDR2: ENHRY, SYGVKD. This CDR3 is built from 15 residues. CDR3 amino acids: CAISSGTSGTDTQYF. In DNA form, the CDR3 reads TGTGCCATCAGCTCCGGGACTAGCGGAACAGATACGCAGTATTTT.

V gene TRBV14 combines with J gene TRBJ1-3, with D unclear. Germline V gene data show CDR1 as SGHDN and CDR2 as FVKESK. The CDR3 is 14 residues long. Trimming stripped 6 bases from V and 0 bases from J, with 9 bases between. CDR3 nucleotides: TGTGCCAGCAGGGCCCAGTCCTCTGGAAACACCATATATTTT. Residues: CASRAQSSGNTIYF.

J is TRBJ1-1 and V is TRBV12-2; TRBD1 was called by the table and not checked on the DNA. TRBV12-2 is a pseudogene segment. The CDR3 runs to 17 residues. DNA of the CDR3: TGTGCAAGTCGCTCCACTCGGACAGGGGAAGAGAACACTGAAGCTTTCTTT. Its protein is CASRSTRTGEENTEAFF.

V usage is TRBV19 and J usage is TRBJ2-5; no reliable D call. Per the germline V gene, CDR1 is LNHDA and CDR2 is SQIVND (reference sequence). Trimming cost V 1 base and J 2 bases, with 14 bases left between them. The CDR3 consists of 16 residues. In DNA form, the CDR3 reads TGTGCCAGTAGTATAGGGGCAACAGTCCATCAAGAGACCCAGTACTTC. Translated, it gives CASSIGATVHQETQYF.

The rearrangement uses TRBV7-8 and TRBJ1-5; 7 nucleotides agree with TRBD1. Germline-derived CDR1 and CDR2 are SGHVS and FQNEAQ. This CDR3 region has 16 residues. J gave up 3 bases and V 4 bases, and 9 bases lay outside the gene matches. The CDR3 loop is CASSSHRDSYNQPQHF. CDR3 DNA sequence: TGTGCCAGCAGCTCACACCGGGACAGTTACAATCAGCCCCAGCATTTT.

V gene TRBV11-3 combines with J gene TRBJ1-1; D uncertain. The CDR3 length is 13 residues. Germline V gives CDR1 SGHNT, CDR2 YENEEA. The V and J ends lost 0 bases and 2 bases respectively, with 4 bases between them. As DNA, the CDR3 is TGTGCCAGCAGCTTAGACTCCAACACTGAAGCTTTCTTT. It translates to CASSLDSNTEAFF.

The chain combines TRBV4-2 with TRBJ2-5; D might be TRBD1 (6 bases). The J call may be incorrect, as the DNA end agrees better with TRBJ2-7. This CDR3 has 15 amino acids. Germline values: CDR1 LGHNA, CDR2 YNFKEQ. CDR3 protein: CASSQDRGASYEQYF. CDR3 bases: TGTGCCAGCAGCCAAGACAGGGGAGCCTCCTACGAGCAGTACTTC.